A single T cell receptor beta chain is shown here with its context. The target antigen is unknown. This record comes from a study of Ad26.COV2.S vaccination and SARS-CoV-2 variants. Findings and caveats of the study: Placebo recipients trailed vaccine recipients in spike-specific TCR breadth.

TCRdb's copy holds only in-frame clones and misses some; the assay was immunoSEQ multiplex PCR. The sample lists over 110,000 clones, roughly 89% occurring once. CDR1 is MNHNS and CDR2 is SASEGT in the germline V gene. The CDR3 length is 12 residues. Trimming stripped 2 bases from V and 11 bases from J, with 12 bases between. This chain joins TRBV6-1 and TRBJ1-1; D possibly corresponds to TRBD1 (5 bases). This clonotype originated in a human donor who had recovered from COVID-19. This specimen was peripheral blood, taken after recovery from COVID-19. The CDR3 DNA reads TGTGCCAGCAGTGAATGGGGGGGAGGGGCTTTCTTT. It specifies CASSEWGGGAFF.